This TCR beta chain was identified in a study of blood T cell repertoires in COVID-19. Background on the study: The United States, Italy and Spain supplied acute and convalescent COVID-19 samples.

Authors' data handling: Estimation of nucleated cell counts was performed using reference gene primer amplification. This table comes from immunoSEQ multiplex PCR, and its TCRdb copy is limited to in-frame clones, with some not included. That table gives V, J and clone size, and the DNA gave D and trimming. The sample has roughly 140,000 clones, 88% seen once. The CDR3 is 12 amino acids. V was trimmed by 8 bases and J by 0 bases, leaving 5 bases between them. In germline, CDR1 is MDHEN, CDR2 SYDVKM. This TCR was recovered from a man between 45 and 60 years old with active or convalescent COVID-19. Input material: peripheral blood. The rearrangement links TRBV28 to TRBJ1-3, with D uncertain. CDR3 in DNA: TGTGCCAGCCAAATCTCTGGAAACACCATATATTTT. Its protein is CASQISGNTIYF.